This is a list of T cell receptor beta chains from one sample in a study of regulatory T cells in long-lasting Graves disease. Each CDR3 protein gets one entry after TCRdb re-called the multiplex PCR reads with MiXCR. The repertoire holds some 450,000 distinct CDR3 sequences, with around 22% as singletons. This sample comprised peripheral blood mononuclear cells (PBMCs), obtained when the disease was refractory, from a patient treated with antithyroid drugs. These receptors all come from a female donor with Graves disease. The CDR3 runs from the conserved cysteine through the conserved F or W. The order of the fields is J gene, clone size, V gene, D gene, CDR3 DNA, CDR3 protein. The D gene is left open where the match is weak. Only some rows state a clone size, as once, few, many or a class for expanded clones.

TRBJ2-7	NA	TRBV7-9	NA	TGTGCCAGCAGCCGCTCGACAGGAGGGGTCTACGAGCAGTACTTC	CASSRSTGGVYEQYF
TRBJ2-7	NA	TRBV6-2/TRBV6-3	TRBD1	TGTGCCAGCATTCTCCGACAGGGAGTAATCTACGAGCAGTACTTC	CASILRQGVIYEQYF
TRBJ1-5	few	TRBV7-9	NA	TGTGCCAGCAGCTTAGCTGGAGATAGCAATCAGCCCCAGCATTTT	CASSLAGDSNQPQHF
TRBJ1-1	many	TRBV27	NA	TGTGCCAGCAGTTTAGCCCTGACAGGGAACACTGAAGCTTTCTTT	CASSLALTGNTEAFF
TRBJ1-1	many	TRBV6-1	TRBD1	TGTGCCAGCATAGACAGGGGGACCATGAACACTGAAGCTTTCTTT	CASIDRGTMNTEAFF
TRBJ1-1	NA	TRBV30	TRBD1	TGTGCCTGGAAAAAGGACAGGGGTGAAGCTTTCTTT	CAWKKDRGEAFF
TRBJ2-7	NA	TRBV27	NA	TGTGCCAGCAGCAGTTATACAGGGCACGAGCAGTACTTC	CASSSYTGHEQYF
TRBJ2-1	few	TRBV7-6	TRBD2	TGTGCCAGCAGCTTAAGAGGGACTAGCGGGAGCTACAATGAGCAGTTCTTC	CASSLRGTSGSYNEQFF
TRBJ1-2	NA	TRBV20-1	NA	TGCAGTGGGAGTAGGGCAGGGTATGGCTACACCTTC	CSGSRAGYGYTF
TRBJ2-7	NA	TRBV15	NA	TGTGCCACCAGCGGGGGTAACTGGGCTAGGGGGTCCTACGAGCAGTACTTC	CATSGGNWARGSYEQYF
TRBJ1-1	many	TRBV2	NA	TGTGCCAGCAGCCAAACGACAGGCGGTTTAGCTGAAGCTTTCTTT	CASSQTTGGLAEAFF
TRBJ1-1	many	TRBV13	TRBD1	TGTGCCAGCAGCTCCAGAGGACAGGCCTGGGCGGGAGCTTTCTTT	CASSSRGQAWAGAFF
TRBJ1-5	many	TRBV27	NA	TGTGCCAGCAGTTTATCATATCTTCAGCCCCAGCATTTT	CASSLSYLQPQHF
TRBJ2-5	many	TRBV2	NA	TGTGCCAGCAGTGACCTCCTTGGGGCAGGGGAAGAGACCCAGTACTTC	CASSDLLGAGEETQYF
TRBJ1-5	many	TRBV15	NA	TGTGCCACCAGCAGGGAACAGGCCAATCAGCCCCAGCATTTT	CATSREQANQPQHF
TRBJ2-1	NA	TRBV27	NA	TGTGCCAGCAGTTTACAACTGTGGGAGTCCTCCTACAATGAGCAGTTCTTC	CASSLQLWESSYNEQFF